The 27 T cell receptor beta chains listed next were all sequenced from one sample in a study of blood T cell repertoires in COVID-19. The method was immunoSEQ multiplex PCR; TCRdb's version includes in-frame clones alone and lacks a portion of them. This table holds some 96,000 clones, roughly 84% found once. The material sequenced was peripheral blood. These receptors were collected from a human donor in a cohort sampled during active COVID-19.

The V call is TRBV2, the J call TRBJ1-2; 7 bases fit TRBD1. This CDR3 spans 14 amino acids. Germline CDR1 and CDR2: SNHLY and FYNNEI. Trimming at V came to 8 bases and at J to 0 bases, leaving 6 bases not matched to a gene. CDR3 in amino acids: CASLWDSANYGYTF. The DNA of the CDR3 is TGTGCCAGCTTGTGGGACAGCGCTAACTATGGCTACACCTTC.

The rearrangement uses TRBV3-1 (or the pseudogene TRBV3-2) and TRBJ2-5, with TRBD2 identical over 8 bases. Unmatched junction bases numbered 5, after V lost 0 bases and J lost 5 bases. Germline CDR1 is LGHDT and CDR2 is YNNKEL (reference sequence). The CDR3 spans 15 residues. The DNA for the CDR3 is TGTGCCAGCAGCCAAGATGGACTAGCCCGGGAGACCCAGTACTTC. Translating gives CASSQDGLARETQYF.

The CDR3 bases are TGTGCCAGCAGCTACCGACAGGGAATTTACTCCTCTGGAAACACCATATATTTT. Its translation: CASSYRQGIYSSGNTIYF. This chain links TRBV3-1 (or the pseudogene TRBV3-2) with TRBJ1-3, with 7 nucleotides matching TRBD1. CDR1 and CDR2 (germline): LGHDT, YNNKEL (reference sequence). V gave up 5 bases and J gave up 0 bases; unmatched junction bases: 13. The CDR3 contains 18 residues.

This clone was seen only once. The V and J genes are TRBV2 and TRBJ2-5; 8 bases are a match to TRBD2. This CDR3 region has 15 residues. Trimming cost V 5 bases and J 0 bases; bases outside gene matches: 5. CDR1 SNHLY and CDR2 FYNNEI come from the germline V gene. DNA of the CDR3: TGTGCCAGCAGTCCTCGGACTAGCTACCAAGAGACCCAGTACTTC. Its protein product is CASSPRTSYQETQYF. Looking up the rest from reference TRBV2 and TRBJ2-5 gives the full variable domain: EPEVTQTPSHQVTQMGQEVILRCVPISNHLYFYWYRQILGQKVEFLVSFYNNEISEKSEIFDDQFSVERPDGSNFTLKIRSTKLEDSAMYFCASSPRTSYQETQYFGPGTRLLVL.

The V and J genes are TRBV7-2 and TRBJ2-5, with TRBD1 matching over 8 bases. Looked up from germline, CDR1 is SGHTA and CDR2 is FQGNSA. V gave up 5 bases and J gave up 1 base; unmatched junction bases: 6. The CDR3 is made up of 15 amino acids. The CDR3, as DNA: TGTGCCAGCAGCGACAGGGGTACCGGCCAAGAGACCCAGTACTTC. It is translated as CASSDRGTGQETQYF.

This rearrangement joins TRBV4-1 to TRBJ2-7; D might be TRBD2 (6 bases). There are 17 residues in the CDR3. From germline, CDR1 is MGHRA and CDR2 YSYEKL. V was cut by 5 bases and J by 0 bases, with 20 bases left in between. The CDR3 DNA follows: TGCGCCAGCAGCTTTCAAGGAGGAGGGTCCCCCTCCTACGAGCAGTACTTC. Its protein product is CASSFQGGGSPSYEQYF.

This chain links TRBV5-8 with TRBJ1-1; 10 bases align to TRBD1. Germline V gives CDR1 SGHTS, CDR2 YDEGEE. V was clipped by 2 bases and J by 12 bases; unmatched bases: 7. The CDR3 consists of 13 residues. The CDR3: CASSFRDRGTTFF. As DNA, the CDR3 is TGTGCCAGCAGCTTCCGGGACAGGGGAACTACTTTCTTT.

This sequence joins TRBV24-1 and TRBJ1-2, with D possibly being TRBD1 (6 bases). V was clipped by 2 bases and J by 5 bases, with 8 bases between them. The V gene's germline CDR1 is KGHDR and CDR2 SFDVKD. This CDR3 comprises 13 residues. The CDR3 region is CATSDSQGYGYTF. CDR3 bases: TGTGCCACCAGTGATTCACAGGGTTATGGCTACACCTTC.

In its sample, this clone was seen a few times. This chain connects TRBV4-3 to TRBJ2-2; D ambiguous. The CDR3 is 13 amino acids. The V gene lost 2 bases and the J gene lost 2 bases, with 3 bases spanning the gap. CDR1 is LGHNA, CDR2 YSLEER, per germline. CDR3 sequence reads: CASSQINTGELFF. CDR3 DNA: TGCGCCAGCAGCCAAATAAACACCGGGGAGCTGTTTTTT.

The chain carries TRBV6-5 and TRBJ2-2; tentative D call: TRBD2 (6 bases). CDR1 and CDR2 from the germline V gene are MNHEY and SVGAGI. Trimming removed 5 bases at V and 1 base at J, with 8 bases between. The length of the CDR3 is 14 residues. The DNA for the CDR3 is TGTGCCAGCAGTCTTAGCGGGAACACCGGGGAGCTGTTTTTT. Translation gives CASSLSGNTGELFF.

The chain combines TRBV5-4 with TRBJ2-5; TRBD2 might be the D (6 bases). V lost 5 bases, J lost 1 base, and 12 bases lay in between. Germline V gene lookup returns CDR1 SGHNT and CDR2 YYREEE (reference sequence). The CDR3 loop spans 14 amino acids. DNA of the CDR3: TGTGCCAGCAGGCGGGACTTCCTCCAAGAGACCCAGTACTTC. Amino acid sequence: CASRRDFLQETQYF.

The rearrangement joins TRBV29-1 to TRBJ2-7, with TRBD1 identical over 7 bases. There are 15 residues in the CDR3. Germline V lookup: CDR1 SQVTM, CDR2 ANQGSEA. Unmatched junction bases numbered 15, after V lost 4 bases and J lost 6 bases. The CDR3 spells CSVGQALGGTSEQYF. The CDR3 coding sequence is TGCAGCGTTGGTCAAGCGTTAGGGGGCACCTCCGAGCAGTACTTC.

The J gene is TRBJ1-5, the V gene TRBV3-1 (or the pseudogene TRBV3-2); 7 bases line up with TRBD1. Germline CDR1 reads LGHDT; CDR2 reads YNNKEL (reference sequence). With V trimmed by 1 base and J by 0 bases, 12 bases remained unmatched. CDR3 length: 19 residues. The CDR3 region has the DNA TGTGCCAGCAGCCAAGCCCTCCTGGGACAGCGAAATAGCAATCAGCCCCAGCATTTT. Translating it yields CASSQALLGQRNSNQPQHF.

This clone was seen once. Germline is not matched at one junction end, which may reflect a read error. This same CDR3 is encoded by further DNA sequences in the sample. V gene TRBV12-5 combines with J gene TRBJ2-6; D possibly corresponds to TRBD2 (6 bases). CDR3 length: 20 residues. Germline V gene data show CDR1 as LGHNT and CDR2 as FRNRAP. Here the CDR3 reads CASGLVQIGATRGGANVLTF. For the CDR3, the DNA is TGTGCTAGTGGCTTGGTACAAATAGGGGCGACTAGGGGCGGGGCCAACGTCCTGACTTTC.

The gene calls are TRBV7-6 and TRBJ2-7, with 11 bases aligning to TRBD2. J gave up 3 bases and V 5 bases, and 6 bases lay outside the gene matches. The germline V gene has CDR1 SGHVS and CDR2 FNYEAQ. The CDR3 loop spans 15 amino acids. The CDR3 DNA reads TGTGCCAGCAGCCGCACTAGCGGGAGTATCTACGAGCAGTACTTC. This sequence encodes CASSRTSGSIYEQYF.

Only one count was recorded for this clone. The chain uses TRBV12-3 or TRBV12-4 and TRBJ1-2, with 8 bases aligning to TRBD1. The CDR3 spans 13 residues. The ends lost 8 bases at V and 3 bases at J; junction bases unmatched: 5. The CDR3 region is CASRTGSDYGYTF. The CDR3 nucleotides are TGTGCCAGCCGGACAGGGTCGGACTATGGCTACACCTTC.

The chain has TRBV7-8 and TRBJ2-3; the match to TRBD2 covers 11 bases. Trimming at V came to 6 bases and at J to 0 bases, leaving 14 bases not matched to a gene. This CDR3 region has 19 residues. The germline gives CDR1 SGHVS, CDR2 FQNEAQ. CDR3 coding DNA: TGTGCCAGCAGGCCCAGTGGGCTAGCGGGGGGCCCTAGCACAGATACGCAGTATTTT. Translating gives CASRPSGLAGGPSTDTQYF. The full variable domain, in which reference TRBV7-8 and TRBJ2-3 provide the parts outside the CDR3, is GAGVSQSPRYKVAKRGQDVALRCDPISGHVSLFWYQQALGQGPEFLTYFQNEAQLDKSGLPSDRFFAERPEGSVSTLKIQRTQQEDSAVYLCASRPSGLAGGPSTDTQYFGPGTRLTVL.

The CDR3 here is CASRTGPTTNEKLFF. The DNA for the CDR3 is TGTGCCAGTAGGACAGGGCCTACAACTAATGAAAAACTGTTTTTT. The chain couples TRBV19 to TRBJ1-4, with 7 bases lining up with TRBD1. The CDR3 covers 15 residues. Germline V gives CDR1 LNHDA, CDR2 SQIVND (reference sequence). J lost 0 bases, V lost 6 bases, and 4 bases had no gene match.

The CDR3 DNA sequence: TGTGCCTGGGGGCAGGGGGCAGGTGGCTACACCTTC. Amino acid sequence: CAWGQGAGGYTF. The rearrangement joins TRBV30 to TRBJ1-2; TRBD1 agrees at 8 bases. J lost 7 bases, V lost 5 bases, and 6 bases had no gene match. This CDR3 is 12 amino acids long. Germline assignment: CDR1 GTSNPN and CDR2 SVGIG (reference sequence).

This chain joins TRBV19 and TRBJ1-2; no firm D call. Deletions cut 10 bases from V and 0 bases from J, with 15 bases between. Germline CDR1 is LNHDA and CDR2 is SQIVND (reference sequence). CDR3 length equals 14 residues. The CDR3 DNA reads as TGTGCCACTTCCTATGGGGAGTCTAACTATGGCTACACCTTC. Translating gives CATSYGESNYGYTF.

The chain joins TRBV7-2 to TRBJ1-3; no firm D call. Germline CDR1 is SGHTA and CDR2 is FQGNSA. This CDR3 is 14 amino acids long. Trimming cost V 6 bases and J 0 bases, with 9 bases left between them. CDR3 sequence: CASSVLNSGNTIYF. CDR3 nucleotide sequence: TGTGCCAGCAGTGTCCTAAACTCTGGAAACACCATATATTTT.

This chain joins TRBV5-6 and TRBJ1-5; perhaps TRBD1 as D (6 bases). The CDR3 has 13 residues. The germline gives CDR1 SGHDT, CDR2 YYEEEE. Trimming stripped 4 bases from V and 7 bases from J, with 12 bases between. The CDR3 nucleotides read TGTGCCAGCAGCAAAACAGGGCGGCAGCCCCAGCATTTT. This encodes CASSKTGRQPQHF.

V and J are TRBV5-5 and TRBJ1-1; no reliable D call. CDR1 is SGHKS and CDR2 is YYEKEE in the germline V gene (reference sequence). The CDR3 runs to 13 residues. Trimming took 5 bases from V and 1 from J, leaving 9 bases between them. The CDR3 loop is CASRHTRNTEAFF. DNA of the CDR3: TGTGCCAGCAGACACACTAGGAACACTGAAGCTTTCTTT.

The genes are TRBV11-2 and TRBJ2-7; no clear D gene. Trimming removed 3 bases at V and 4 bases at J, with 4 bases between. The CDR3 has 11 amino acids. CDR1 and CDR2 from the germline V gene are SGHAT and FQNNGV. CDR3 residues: CASSFLYEQYF. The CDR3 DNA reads TGTGCCAGCAGCTTCTTGTACGAGCAGTACTTC.

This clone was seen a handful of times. The DNA for the CDR3 is TGCGCCAGCAGTGAGCCCGGACTAGCGGGAGGGGACCAAGAGACCCAGTACTTC. Amino acids: CASSEPGLAGGDQETQYF. This chain connects TRBV10-1 to TRBJ2-5, with 15 positions matching TRBD2. The CDR3 is 18 residues long. Trimming took 2 bases from V and 0 from J; bases not matched to a gene: 4. CDR1 is WNHNN and CDR2 is SYGVQD in the germline V gene (reference sequence).

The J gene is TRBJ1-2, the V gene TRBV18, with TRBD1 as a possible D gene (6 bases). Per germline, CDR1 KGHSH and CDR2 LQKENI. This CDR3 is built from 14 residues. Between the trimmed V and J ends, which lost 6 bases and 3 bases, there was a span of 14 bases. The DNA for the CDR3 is TGTGCCAGCTCTCAGGCACAGGGACACTATGGCTACACCTTC. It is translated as CASSQAQGHYGYTF.

The CDR3 spells CASSFALATSSYEQYF. Written as DNA, the CDR3 is TGTGCCAGCAGCTTTGCTCTAGCGACCAGCTCCTACGAGCAGTACTTC. The chain couples TRBV7-8 to TRBJ2-7, with TRBD2 as a possible D gene (6 bases). CDR3 length: 16 residues. Looked up from germline, CDR1 is SGHVS and CDR2 is FQNEAQ. V lost 3 bases to trimming and J lost 0 bases, with 15 bases between them.